This TCR beta chain was identified in a study of OX40 agonist ivuxolimab in advanced cancers. About the study: The mean age was approximately 60 years, ranging from roughly 23 to 79, with approximately 85% of participants male. Three patients got partial responses; one had hepatocellular carcinoma and two had cutaneous melanoma. Overall study findings and caveats: Some patients who did not respond also had low normalized T-cell clonal expansion.

This clone was recorded once. Antigen specificity is unknown. The assay was immunoSEQ multiplex PCR, and TCRdb's table has in-frame clones only and misses some. Counted here are 100,000 to 110,000 clones, approximately 89% occurring once; the ten biggest clones make up 0.15% to 0.2%. Systemic immunosuppression or a history of autoimmune disease excluded patients. The specimen comprised CD4+ or CD8+ T cells sorted from blood, sampled in a trial of the OX40 agonist ivuxolimab. The receptor's source is an adult with an advanced solid tumor such as melanoma, head and neck, liver or kidney cancer.

The CDR3: CASSQIYRANTEAFF. The CDR3 region has the DNA TGCGCCAGCAGCCAGATCTATAGGGCAAACACTGAAGCTTTCTTT. V is TRBV4-1 and J is TRBJ1-1; D remains ambiguous. V gave up 3 bases and J gave up 2 bases, with 13 bases separating them. The CDR3 has 15 residues. From germline, CDR1 is MGHRA and CDR2 YSYEKL.